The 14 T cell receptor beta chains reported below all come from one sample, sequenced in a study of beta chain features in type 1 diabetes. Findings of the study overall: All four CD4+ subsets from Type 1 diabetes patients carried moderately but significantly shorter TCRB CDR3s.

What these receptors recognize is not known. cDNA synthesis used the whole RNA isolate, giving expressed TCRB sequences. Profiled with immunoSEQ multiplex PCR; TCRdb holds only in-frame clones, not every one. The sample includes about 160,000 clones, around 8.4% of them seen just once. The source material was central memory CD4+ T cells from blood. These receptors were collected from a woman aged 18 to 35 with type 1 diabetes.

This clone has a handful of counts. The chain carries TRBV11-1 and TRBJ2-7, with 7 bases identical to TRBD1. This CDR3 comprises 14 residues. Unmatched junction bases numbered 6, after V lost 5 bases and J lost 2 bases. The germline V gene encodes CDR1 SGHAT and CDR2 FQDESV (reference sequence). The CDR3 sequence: CASSPRDSPYEQYF. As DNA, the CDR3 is TGTGCCAGCAGCCCCCGGGACAGCCCCTACGAGCAGTACTTC.

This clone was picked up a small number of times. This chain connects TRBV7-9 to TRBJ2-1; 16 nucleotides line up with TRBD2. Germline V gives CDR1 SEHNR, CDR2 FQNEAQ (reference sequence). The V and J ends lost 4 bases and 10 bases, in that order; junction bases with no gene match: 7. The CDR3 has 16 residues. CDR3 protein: CASSSLPGLAGGEQFF. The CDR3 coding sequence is TGTGCCAGCAGCTCCCTTCCGGGACTAGCGGGAGGGGAGCAGTTCTTC.

In DNA form, the CDR3 reads TGTGCCATCAGTGAAGTAGGCCAGGTTGAAGCTTTCTTT. Its translation is CAISEVGQVEAFF. The rearrangement joins TRBV10-3 to TRBJ1-1, with D uncertain. The germline CDR1 and CDR2 sequences are ENHRY and SYGVKD. CDR3 size: 13 residues. V shed 3 bases and J shed 7 bases, with 12 bases lying between them.

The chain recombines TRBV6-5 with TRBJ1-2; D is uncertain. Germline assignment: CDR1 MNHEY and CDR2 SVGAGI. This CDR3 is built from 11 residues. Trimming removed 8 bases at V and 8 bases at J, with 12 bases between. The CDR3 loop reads CASGVNGGYTF. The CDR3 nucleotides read TGTGCCAGCGGAGTTAATGGAGGCTACACCTTC.

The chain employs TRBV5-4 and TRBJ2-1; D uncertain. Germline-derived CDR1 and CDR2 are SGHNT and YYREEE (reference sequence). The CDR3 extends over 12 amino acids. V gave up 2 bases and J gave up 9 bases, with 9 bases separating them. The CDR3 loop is CASSFEWAEQFF. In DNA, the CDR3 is TGTGCCAGCAGCTTTGAGTGGGCTGAGCAGTTCTTC. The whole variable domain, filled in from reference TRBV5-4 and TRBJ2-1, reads ETGVTQSPTHLIKTRGQQVTLRCSSQSGHNTVSWYQQALGQGPQFIFQYYREEENGRGNFPPRFSGLQFPNYSSELNVNALELDDSALYLCASSFEWAEQFFGPGTRLTVL.

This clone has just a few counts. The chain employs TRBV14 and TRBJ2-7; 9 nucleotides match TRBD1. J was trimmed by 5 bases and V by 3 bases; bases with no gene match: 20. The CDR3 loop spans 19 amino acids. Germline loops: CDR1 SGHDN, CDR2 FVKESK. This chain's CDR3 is CASSHERTPLTGGKDEQYF. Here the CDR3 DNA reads TGTGCCAGCAGCCACGAACGCACCCCTCTGACAGGGGGTAAAGACGAGCAGTACTTC.

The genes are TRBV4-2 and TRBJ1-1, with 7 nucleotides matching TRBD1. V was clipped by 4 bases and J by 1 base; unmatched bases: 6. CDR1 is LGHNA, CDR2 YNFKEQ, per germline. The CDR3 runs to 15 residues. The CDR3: CASSPRQGGNTEAFF. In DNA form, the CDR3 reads TGTGCCAGCAGCCCCCGACAGGGCGGGAACACTGAAGCTTTCTTT.

CDR3 nucleotides: TGCGCCAGCAGCTTGGCCCGACCCCGGGCTGGAAACACCATATATTTT. This codes for CASSLARPRAGNTIYF. The chain combines TRBV5-1 with TRBJ1-3; D gene unclear. There are 16 residues in the CDR3. V was clipped by 0 bases and J by 2 bases, with 12 bases between them. CDR1 SGHRS and CDR2 YFSETQ come from the germline V gene.

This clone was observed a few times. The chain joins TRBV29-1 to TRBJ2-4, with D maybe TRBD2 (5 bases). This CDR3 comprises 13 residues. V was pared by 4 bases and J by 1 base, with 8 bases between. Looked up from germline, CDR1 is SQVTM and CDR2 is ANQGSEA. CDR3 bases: TGCAGCGTTGTAGGCGGGGCCAAAAACATTCAGTACTTC. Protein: CSVVGGAKNIQYF.

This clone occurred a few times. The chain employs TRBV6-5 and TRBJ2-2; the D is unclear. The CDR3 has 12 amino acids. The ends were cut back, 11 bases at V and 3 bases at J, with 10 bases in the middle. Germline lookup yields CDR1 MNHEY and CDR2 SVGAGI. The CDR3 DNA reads TGTGCCTCAACAGAATACACCGGGGAGCTGTTTTTT. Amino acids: CASTEYTGELFF.

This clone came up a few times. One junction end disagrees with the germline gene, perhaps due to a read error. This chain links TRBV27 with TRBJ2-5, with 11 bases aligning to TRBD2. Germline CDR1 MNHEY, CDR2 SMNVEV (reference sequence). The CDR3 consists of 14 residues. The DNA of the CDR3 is TGTGCCAGCAGCCTTGGGACTAGCGGTTCGTTACAGCACTTC. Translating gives CASSLGTSGSLQHF.

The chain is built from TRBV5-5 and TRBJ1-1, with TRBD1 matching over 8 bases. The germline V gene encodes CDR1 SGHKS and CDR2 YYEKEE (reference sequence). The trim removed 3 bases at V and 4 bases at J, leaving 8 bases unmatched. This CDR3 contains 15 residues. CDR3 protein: CASSYLQGVGTEAFF. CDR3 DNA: TGTGCCAGCAGCTATCTACAGGGGGTGGGCACTGAAGCTTTCTTT. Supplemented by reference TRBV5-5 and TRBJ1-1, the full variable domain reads DAGVTQSPTHLIKTRGQQVTLRCSPISGHKSVSWYQQVLGQGPQFIFQYYEKEERGRGNFPDRFSARQFPNYSSELNVNALLLGDSALYLCASSYLQGVGTEAFFGQGTRLTVV.

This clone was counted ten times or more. In DNA form, the CDR3 reads TGTGCCAGCAGTGCGAATCTCCCTTCACCCCTCCACTTT. Translated: CASSANLPSPLHF. V gene TRBV7-2 combines with J gene TRBJ1-6; the D is unclear. Germline V gene data show CDR1 as SGHTA and CDR2 as FQGNSA. Trimming shortened V by 6 bases and J by 9 bases, and 12 bases separated the two germline ends. The CDR3 is made up of 13 amino acids.

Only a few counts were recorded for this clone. The CDR3 loop reads CASSRDRVGETQYF. Written as DNA, the CDR3 is TGTGCCAGCAGCCGCGACAGGGTAGGGGAGACCCAGTACTTC. The chain links TRBV7-2 to TRBJ2-5, with 7 bases lining up with TRBD1. Germline CDR1 and CDR2: SGHTA and FQGNSA. With 5 bases clipped from V and 5 bases from J, the junction kept 8 bases outside the gene matches. The CDR3 runs 14 residues.